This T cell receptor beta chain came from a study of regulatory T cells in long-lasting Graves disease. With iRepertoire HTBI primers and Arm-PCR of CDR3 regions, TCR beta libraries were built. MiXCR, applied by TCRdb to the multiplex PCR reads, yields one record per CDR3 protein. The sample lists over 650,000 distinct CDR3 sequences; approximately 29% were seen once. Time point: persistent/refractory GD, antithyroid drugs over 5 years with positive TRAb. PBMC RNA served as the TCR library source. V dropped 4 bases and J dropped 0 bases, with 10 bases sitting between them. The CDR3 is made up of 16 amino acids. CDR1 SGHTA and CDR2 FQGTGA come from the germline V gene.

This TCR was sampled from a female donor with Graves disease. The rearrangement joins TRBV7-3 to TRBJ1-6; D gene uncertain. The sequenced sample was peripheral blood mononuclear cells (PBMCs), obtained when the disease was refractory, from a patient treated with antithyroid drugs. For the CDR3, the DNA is TGTGCCAGCAGCTCGTCTGCCAGCTCCTATAATTCACCCCTCCACTTT. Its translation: CASSSSASSYNSPLHF.